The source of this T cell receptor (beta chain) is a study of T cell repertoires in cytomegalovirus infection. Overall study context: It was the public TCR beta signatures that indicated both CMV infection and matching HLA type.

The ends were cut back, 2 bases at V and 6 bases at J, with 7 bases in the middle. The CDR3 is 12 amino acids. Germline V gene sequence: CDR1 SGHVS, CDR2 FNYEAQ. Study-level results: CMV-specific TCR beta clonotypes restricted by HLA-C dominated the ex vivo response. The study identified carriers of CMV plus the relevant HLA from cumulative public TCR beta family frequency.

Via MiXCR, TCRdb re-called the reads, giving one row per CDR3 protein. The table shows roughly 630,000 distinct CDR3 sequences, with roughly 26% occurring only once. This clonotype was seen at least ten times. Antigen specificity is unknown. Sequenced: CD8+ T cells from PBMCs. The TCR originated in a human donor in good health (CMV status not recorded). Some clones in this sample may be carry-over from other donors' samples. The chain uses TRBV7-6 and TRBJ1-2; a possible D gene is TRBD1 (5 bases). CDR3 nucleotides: TGTGCCAGCAGCTTACAGGGTAATGGCTACACCTTC. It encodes CASSLQGNGYTF.